Below are 22 T cell receptor beta chains sequenced from a single sample in a study of blood T cell repertoires in COVID-19. TCRdb keeps only in-frame clones here, not all; method: immunoSEQ multiplex PCR. The table shows 85,000 to 120,000 clones, with nearly 90% occurring only once. Sequenced input: peripheral blood. The source is a man aged 45-65 years with active COVID-19.

The chain uses TRBV9 and TRBJ1-1; D ambiguous. Deletions cut 0 bases from V and 2 bases from J, with 11 bases between. Germline-derived CDR1 and CDR2 are SGDLS and YYNGEE. The CDR3 is 15 amino acids. CDR3 DNA sequence: TGTGCCAGCAGCGTAGCTTCGGGATCAAACACTGAAGCTTTCTTT. Residues: CASSVASGSNTEAFF. The full variable domain, with the rest looked up from reference TRBV9 and TRBJ1-1, is DSGVTQTPKHLITATGQRVTLRCSPRSGDLSVYWYQQSLDQGLQFLIQYYNGEERAKGNILERFSAQQFPDLHSELNLSSLELGDSALYFCASSVASGSNTEAFFGQGTRLTVV.

This chain uses TRBV7-9 with TRBJ2-6, with D possibly being TRBD2 (6 bases). Germline-derived CDR1 and CDR2 are SEHNR and FQNEAQ (reference sequence). The V gene lost 7 bases and the J gene lost 2 bases, with 12 bases spanning the gap. The CDR3 is made up of 15 amino acids. CDR3 DNA: TGTGCCAGCACCCCTCCGGGGGCTGGGGCCAACGTCCTGACTTTC. Translating gives CASTPPGAGANVLTF.

The V and J genes are TRBV19 and TRBJ2-7; D perhaps matches TRBD1 (6 bases). CDR3 length equals 13 residues. Germline CDR1 LNHDA, CDR2 SQIVND (reference sequence). Trimming cost V 5 bases and J 1 base, with 9 bases left between them. The CDR3 bases are TGTGCCAGTAGTGAGGACAGTTCCTACGAGCAGTACTTC. Its translation is CASSEDSSYEQYF. The whole variable domain, remainder taken from reference TRBV19 and TRBJ2-7, is DGGITQSPKYLFRKEGQNVTLSCEQNLNHDAMYWYRQDPGQGLRLIYYSQIVNDFQKGDIAEGYSVSREKKESFPLTVTSAQKNPTAFYLCASSEDSSYEQYFGPGTRLTVT.

The chain combines TRBV28 with TRBJ2-7; possibly TRBD1 for D (6 bases). The germline gives CDR1 MDHEN, CDR2 SYDVKM. V lost 5 bases and J lost 4, with 9 bases in between. The CDR3 is made up of 12 amino acids. CDR3 sequence: CASSGQFYEQYF. The CDR3 DNA reads TGTGCCAGCAGTGGACAGTTTTACGAGCAGTACTTC.

The rearrangement uses TRBV9 and TRBJ2-3; 11 bases are a match to TRBD2. Germline V gene data show CDR1 as SGDLS and CDR2 as YYNGEE. This CDR3 has 14 residues. The ends lost 3 bases at V and 6 bases at J; junction bases unmatched: 3. The DNA of the CDR3 is TGTGCCAGCAGCGAACTAGCGGGGGTGGATACGCAGTATTTT. Encoded protein: CASSELAGVDTQYF.

The chain combines TRBV27 with TRBJ2-3; a weak D match, TRBD1 (6 bases). The CDR3 runs 14 residues. Germline loops: CDR1 MNHEY, CDR2 SMNVEV (reference sequence). Trimming shortened V by 3 bases and J by 3 bases, and 10 bases separated the two germline ends. For the CDR3, the DNA is TGTGCCAGCAGTTTCAGGGGTACGACAGATACGCAGTATTTT. Translation gives CASSFRGTTDTQYF.

This clone was detected only a few times. The chain carries TRBV7-3 and TRBJ2-5, with 9 bases matching TRBD2. J was trimmed by 5 bases and V by 5 bases; bases with no gene match: 9. Looked up from germline, CDR1 is SGHTA and CDR2 is FQGTGA. The CDR3 loop spans 15 amino acids. This CDR3 is CASSPQAGGLETQYF. CDR3 coding DNA: TGTGCCAGCAGCCCCCAAGCGGGGGGATTGGAGACCCAGTACTTC.

The chain uses TRBV30 and TRBJ1-2, with D possibly matching TRBD1 (6 bases). Germline values: CDR1 GTSNPN, CDR2 SVGIG (reference sequence). This CDR3 is built from 12 residues. V was pared by 3 bases and J by 5 bases, with 10 bases between. The CDR3 reads CAWRVTGYGYTF. Here the CDR3 DNA reads TGTGCCTGGAGGGTTACAGGGTATGGCTACACCTTC.

This chain links TRBV6-5 with TRBJ2-1; TRBD2 matches 11 bases. Germline-derived CDR1 and CDR2 are MNHEY and SVGAGI. The V gene end was trimmed by 5 bases and the J gene end by 9 bases; junction bases not matched to a gene: 9. The CDR3 has 15 amino acids. For the CDR3, the DNA is TGTGCCAGCAGTCCGCGGACTAGCGGGCGGGGTGAGCAGTTCTTC. Encoded protein: CASSPRTSGRGEQFF.

V and J are TRBV19 and TRBJ1-6; tentatively, D is TRBD1 (5 bases). CDR1 and CDR2 from the germline V gene are LNHDA and SQIVND (reference sequence). Trimming cost V 3 bases and J 10 bases, with 13 bases left between them. The CDR3 totals 14 residues. CDR3 protein: CASSIVGRGSPLHF. The CDR3 bases are TGTGCCAGTAGTATTGTGGGACGGGGGTCACCCCTCCACTTT.

This clone appeared a single time. V is TRBV27 and J is TRBJ2-3; TRBD2 might be the D (5 bases). The CDR3 is 13 residues long. Trimming removed 7 bases from V and 1 base from J, with 9 bases in between. Per the germline V gene, CDR1 is MNHEY and CDR2 is SMNVEV (reference sequence). The CDR3 here is CASTRGGTDTQYF. The CDR3 DNA reads as TGTGCCAGCACTCGGGGAGGCACAGATACGCAGTATTTT.

This sequence joins TRBV19 and TRBJ2-6; D not certain. The CDR3 contains 14 residues. From germline, CDR1 is LNHDA and CDR2 SQIVND (reference sequence). V dropped 5 bases and J dropped 1 base, with 6 bases sitting between them. This CDR3 is CASSFASGANVLTF. The CDR3 nucleotides read TGTGCCAGTAGTTTTGCGTCTGGGGCCAACGTCCTGACTTTC.

This chain joins TRBV7-2 and TRBJ1-5; tentative D call: TRBD1 (6 bases). The CDR3 extends over 15 amino acids. From germline, CDR1 is SGHTA and CDR2 FQGNSA. V was shortened by 0 bases and J by 9 bases, with 15 bases between the two germline ends. The CDR3 DNA reads as TGTGCCAGCAGCTTAGCATCAGGGGAAGGCCGGCCCCAGCATTTT. This translates into CASSLASGEGRPQHF.

The chain joins TRBV5-3 to TRBJ1-6, with D possibly matching TRBD1 (5 bases). TRBV5-3 is placed among ORFs of uncertain function. The CDR3 has 16 amino acids. V was shortened by 5 bases and J by 5 bases, with 17 bases between the two germline ends. CDR3 DNA: TGTGCCAGAAGTTTAGGGGAGGACCGGGATAATTCACCCCTCCACTTT. It translates to CARSLGEDRDNSPLHF.

The rearrangement uses TRBV5-4 and TRBJ2-7; the D gene is possibly TRBD1 (8 bases). The CDR3 is made up of 15 amino acids. Germline V gives CDR1 SGHNT, CDR2 YYREEE (reference sequence). Deletions cut 0 bases from V and 5 bases from J, with 15 bases between. CDR3 residues: CASSLVQGGTNEQYF. CDR3 in DNA: TGTGCCAGCAGCTTGGTACAGGGGGGGACCAACGAGCAGTACTTC.

The chain recombines TRBV12-5 with TRBJ2-5; 10 bases fit TRBD1. This CDR3 contains 16 residues. Germline CDR1 is LGHNT and CDR2 is FRNRAP. The V segment lost 6 bases and the J segment 5 bases; nucleotides outside the gene matches: 12. The CDR3 nucleotides read TGTGCTAGTGGCGCTCCGGGGACAGGGGATTTGGAGACCCAGTACTTC. Amino acid sequence: CASGAPGTGDLETQYF.

The CDR3 nucleotides are TGCAGCGGGGGCGGGACAGGGCAAGGTGGCTACACCTTC. The encoded protein is CSGGGTGQGGYTF. The chain employs TRBV29-1 and TRBJ1-2, with TRBD1 identical over 9 bases. Trimming at V came to 7 bases and at J to 7 bases, leaving 10 bases not matched to a gene. The CDR3 extends over 13 amino acids. Germline CDR1 is SQVTM and CDR2 is ANQGSEA.

The genes are TRBV16 and TRBJ1-3; the D is unclear. Germline V gene lookup returns CDR1 KGHSY and CDR2 FQNENV. Trimming shortened V by 0 bases and J by 3 bases, and 12 bases separated the two germline ends. The CDR3 sequence is 16 residues long. This CDR3 reads CASSQSTLGGGNTIYF. CDR3 in DNA: TGTGCCAGCAGCCAATCGACTCTAGGAGGTGGAAACACCATATATTTT.

The chain joins TRBV6-6 to TRBJ2-1; the D is unclear. V was shortened by 8 bases and J by 9 bases, with 17 bases between the two germline ends. Germline V gene lookup returns CDR1 MNHNY and CDR2 SVGAGI (reference sequence). This CDR3 has 13 residues. CDR3 in DNA: TGTGCCAGCTTTCTCAGCGTTGGTGGTGAGCAGTTCTTC. Its protein product is CASFLSVGGEQFF.

Points on this clone: One end of the junction fails to match germline, which may point to a read error. The chain carries TRBV5-6 and TRBJ2-7; no clear D. The germline gives CDR1 SGHDT, CDR2 YYEEEE. There are 14 residues in the CDR3. The CDR3, as DNA: TGTGTCAGCAGCTACTGGGCCCGCTCCTACGAGCAGTACTTC. Protein sequence: CVSSYWARSYEQYF.

J is TRBJ2-5 and V is TRBV14, with D maybe TRBD1 (6 bases). The CDR3 sequence is 14 residues long. The germline CDR1 and CDR2 sequences are SGHDN and FVKESK. Trimming cost V 4 bases and J 3 bases, with 12 bases left between them. CDR3 in DNA: TGTGCCAGCAGCCGTGGGGGCGAAAAAGAGACCCAGTACTTC. It translates to CASSRGGEKETQYF.

The V and J genes are TRBV28 and TRBJ2-3; 8 nucleotides align to TRBD2. Germline trimming cut 5 bases from V and 0 bases from J; bases unmatched to any gene: 1. CDR3 length: 14 amino acids. Germline CDR1 reads MDHEN; CDR2 reads SYDVKM. CDR3 sequence reads: CASSTGGSTDTQYF. CDR3 nucleotide sequence: TGTGCCAGCAGTACGGGAGGGAGCACAGATACGCAGTATTTT.